This is a list of T cell receptor beta chains from one sample in a study of T-cell memory formation after mild COVID-19. TCRdb re-analysed the 5' RACE reads in MiXCR, keeping a single row per CDR3 protein. This sample has hundreds of thousands of distinct CDR3 sequences; around a quarter occur once, and the top ten carry roughly an eighth. Material for sequencing was PBMCs or a T cell subset sorted from them (not recorded which). These receptors all come from an adult woman who had mild COVID-19 (a few samples of this study predate the infection). Cell type and time point are not known. The CDR3 runs from the conserved cysteine through the conserved F or W. Fields, in order: CDR3 DNA, CDR3 protein, clone size, D gene, V gene, J gene. The D gene is left open where the match is weak. Rows may omit the clone size; those that give it use once, few, many or a size class.

DNA: TGTGCCAGCACCGCAGGGGAGAGAGAGACCCAGTACTTC
CDR3: CASTAGERETQYF
size: NA
D: NA
V: TRBV7-2
J: TRBJ2-5

DNA: TGTGCCAGTTCTCCGGGACAGTTAAATGAAAAACTGTTTTTT
CDR3: CASSPGQLNEKLFF
size: few
D: TRBD1
V: TRBV6-5
J: TRBJ1-4

DNA: TGTGCCAGCAGCCGCGCAGGGCTGCTTGTTAGTGAGCAGTTCTTC
CDR3: CASSRAGLLVSEQFF
size: NA
D: NA
V: TRBV5-5
J: TRBJ2-1

DNA: TGCGCCAGCAGCCAAGATAACGCAGCCCAGTACTTC
CDR3: CASSQDNAAQYF
size: NA
D: NA
V: TRBV4-3
J: TRBJ2-5

DNA: TGTGCCAGCAGCTTTGGGGGACAGGGGGAGCAGTTCTTC
CDR3: CASSFGGQGEQFF
size: NA
D: TRBD1
V: TRBV7-2
J: TRBJ2-1

DNA: TGTGCCACCAGTGATTCTCTGGGCGCAACCCCCTACAATGAGCAGTTCTTC
CDR3: CATSDSLGATPYNEQFF
size: NA
D: NA
V: TRBV24-1
J: TRBJ2-1

DNA: TGTGCCAGCAGCGACAGAGCCAAAAACATTCAGTACTTC
CDR3: CASSDRAKNIQYF
size: NA
D: NA
V: TRBV7-9
J: TRBJ2-4

DNA: TGCAGTGCTAGAGATTTGGTGAGCAATCAGCCCCAGCATTTT
CDR3: CSARDLVSNQPQHF
size: few
D: NA
V: TRBV20-1
J: TRBJ1-5

DNA: TGTGCCAGCAGCTTAGCTGGAGCGGGAGTTGGCGAGCAGTACTTC
CDR3: CASSLAGAGVGEQYF
size: few
D: TRBD2
V: TRBV7-9
J: TRBJ2-7

DNA: TGTGCCAGCAGCTTAGAGCCGCTCGTTACCGGCTATGGCTACACCTTC
CDR3: CASSLEPLVTGYGYTF
size: NA
D: NA
V: TRBV11-2
J: TRBJ1-2

DNA: TGCAGTGCGGGCGGGGGGATCAGCTCCTACGAGCAGTACTTC
CDR3: CSAGGGISSYEQYF
size: NA
D: TRBD2
V: TRBV20-1
J: TRBJ2-7

DNA: TGTGCCAGCAGCCCTTTTAGCGGGGGGACCAGCACAGATACGCAGTATTTT
CDR3: CASSPFSGGTSTDTQYF
size: many
D: TRBD2
V: TRBV12-3/TRBV12-4
J: TRBJ2-3

DNA: TGTGCCAGCAGTTTCGCCCGTCGGAGCGATGAGTACTTC
CDR3: CASSFARRSDEYF
size: NA
D: NA
V: TRBV27
J: TRBJ2-7

DNA: TGTGCCAGCAGCTTTTGGGGAGGAGACACTGAAGCTTTCTTT
CDR3: CASSFWGGDTEAFF
size: NA
D: NA
V: TRBV7-2
J: TRBJ1-1

DNA: TGCGCCAGCAGCCCCGGGACAGGGTATGCTGCCGGGGAGCTGTTTTTT
CDR3: CASSPGTGYAAGELFF
size: few
D: TRBD1
V: TRBV5-1
J: TRBJ2-2

DNA: TGTGCCAGCAGCTTGCGAAGACTCGACAGGCAAGAGACCCAGTACTTC
CDR3: CASSLRRLDRQETQYF
size: few
D: NA
V: TRBV5-6
J: TRBJ2-5

DNA: TGCGCCAGCAGCTTGGGGGCGGGCACTGAAGCTTTCTTT
CDR3: CASSLGAGTEAFF
size: many
D: NA
V: TRBV12-3/TRBV12-4
J: TRBJ1-1

DNA: TGTGCCAGCTCCCTCGGGACAGGGGCGAATCAGCCCCAGCATTTT
CDR3: CASSLGTGANQPQHF
size: NA
D: TRBD1
V: TRBV18
J: TRBJ1-5

DNA: TGTGCCAGCAGTTACGCCCCTCCCCCAGGGGTGAGAGATACGCAGTATTTT
CDR3: CASSYAPPPGVRDTQYF
size: few
D: NA
V: TRBV6-5
J: TRBJ2-3